This T cell receptor beta chain appears in the sequencing data of a study of blood T cell repertoires in COVID-19. Study-wide background: PBMCs, B-cell-depleted T cells, or T cells were the source of the cDNA or gDNA that made up the material.

Participant reports of clinical history set cohort assignment. In the authors' methods: Reference gene primers were amplified, and this amplification served to estimate nucleated cell counts. Assay used: immunoSEQ multiplex PCR; TCRdb lists only in-frame clones, some missing. Clonal size and the V and J genes are those of that table, whereas D and trimming came from the DNA. This table has 200,000 to 300,000 clones, 87% appearing once. The CDR3 loop spans 15 amino acids. Per the germline V gene, CDR1 is SGHRS and CDR2 is YFSETQ. The J segment lost 4 bases and the V segment lost 0 bases, leaving 5 bases of the junction unmatched.

The chain uses TRBV5-1 and TRBJ2-7; 9 bases are shared with TRBD2. The sequencing sample was made of PBMCs or T cells enriched from blood (not recorded which). The source is a woman younger than 45 with acute COVID-19. CDR3 bases: TGCGCCAGCAGCTTGGAGGAGCGGGGGGTTTACGAGCAGTACTTC. It encodes CASSLEERGVYEQYF.